This entry lists 27 T cell receptor beta chains sequenced from one sample in a study of blood T cells in healthy people across ages. Combining a sample-barcoded 5' primer with a J-beta primer mix, a second PCR ran for 7 to 11 cycles. MiXCR was run by TCRdb on the 5' RACE reads, yielding one entry per CDR3 protein. The sample lists some 880,000 distinct CDR3 sequences, around 36% occurring once. The specimen sequenced was blood. The receptor set was obtained from a man younger than 30 in good health.

The chain couples TRBV2 to TRBJ2-7, with D possibly called TRBD1 or TRBD2 (5 bases each). Germline CDR1 reads SNHLY; CDR2 reads FYNNEI. The CDR3 has 11 residues. V was clipped by 6 bases and J by 12 bases, with 15 bases between them. CDR3: CASRVSEGLYF. CDR3 in DNA: TGTGCCAGCAGGGTCAGCGAGGGGTTGTACTTC.

This chain joins TRBV4-3 and TRBJ1-1; D not resolved. Trimming left V 0 bases short and J 4 bases short, with 9 bases between. There are 14 residues in the CDR3. Germline assignment: CDR1 LGHNA and CDR2 YSLEER. The CDR3 sequence: CASSQDPGPTEAFF. CDR3 in DNA: TGCGCCAGCAGCCAAGATCCTGGGCCCACTGAAGCTTTCTTT.

This sequence joins TRBV27 and TRBJ2-3; D perhaps matches TRBD1 (6 bases). Trimming pared 9 bases from V and 2 bases from J, leaving 18 bases between. The CDR3 spans 15 residues. CDR1 MNHEY and CDR2 SMNVEV come from the germline V gene (reference sequence). The CDR3 DNA sequence: TGTGCCAGGAGTGGTACAGGGTGGATCACAGATACGCAGTATTTT. Residues: CARSGTGWITDTQYF.

This clonotype has ten or more counts. This rearrangement joins TRBV7-9 to TRBJ1-5; D not certain. Germline V CDR1 and CDR2: SEHNR, FQNEAQ (reference sequence). Trimming stripped 1 base from V and 8 bases from J, with 9 bases between. This CDR3 region has 13 residues. CDR3 coding DNA: TGTGCCAGCAGCTTAGACGGAGTGGAGCCCCAGCATTTT. Protein: CASSLDGVEPQHF.

This sequence joins TRBV28 and TRBJ2-7; no definite D call. Trimming removed 5 bases at V and 7 bases at J, with 18 bases between. The CDR3 sequence is 14 residues long. Germline V gives CDR1 MDHEN, CDR2 SYDVKM. The CDR3 nucleotides are TGTGCCAGCAGTGCTACCCCTCTCGGCAATGAGCAGTACTTC. This translates into CASSATPLGNEQYF.

The rearrangement uses TRBV12-3 or TRBV12-4 and TRBJ2-1; D possibly corresponds to TRBD2 (6 bases). This CDR3 spans 15 amino acids. V was cut by 3 bases and J by 7 bases, with 16 bases left in between. The DNA for the CDR3 is TGTGCCAGCAGTTTGAGGGACGGTGGAGGGAATGAGCAGTTCTTC. This sequence encodes CASSLRDGGGNEQFF.

The chain employs TRBV4-2 and TRBJ1-2, with no clear D. With 0 bases removed from V and 0 bases from J, the gap between germline ends came to 11 bases. CDR1 LGHNA and CDR2 YNFKEQ come from the germline V gene. The CDR3 contains 16 residues. This CDR3 is CASSQDSTATNYGYTF. The CDR3 nucleotides read TGTGCCAGCAGCCAAGATTCTACAGCAACTAACTATGGCTACACCTTC.

The gene calls are TRBV4-3 and TRBJ2-1, with D possibly TRBD1 on 5 matching bases. The V and J ends lost 0 bases and 9 bases respectively, with 18 bases between them. CDR1 and CDR2 from the germline V gene are LGHNA and YSLEER. The CDR3 consists of 16 residues. The DNA of the CDR3 is TGCGCCAGCAGCCAAGAAGGGGCAGGTGGGTACGGTGAGCAGTTCTTC. Translation: CASSQEGAGGYGEQFF.

This sequence joins TRBV12-3 or TRBV12-4 and TRBJ1-4, with 7 bases lining up with TRBD1. Trimming took 6 bases from V and 7 from J; bases not matched to a gene: 8. CDR3 length: 14 residues. CDR3 bases: TGTGCCAGCAGGCGACAGGGTGGGGGTGAAAAACTGTTTTTT. This encodes CASRRQGGGEKLFF.

This chain uses TRBV2 with TRBJ2-4, with 8 positions matching TRBD1. The CDR3 extends over 15 amino acids. Looked up from germline, CDR1 is SNHLY and CDR2 is FYNNEI. J was trimmed by 5 bases and V by 2 bases; bases with no gene match: 5. DNA of the CDR3: TGTGCCAGCAGTGAATTCAGGGGGCGAGAAAACATTCAGTACTTC. It encodes CASSEFRGRENIQYF.

As to this clonotype: One end of the junction varies from germline; a read error may be responsible. V is TRBV5-8 and J is TRBJ2-5, with TRBD2 matching over 7 bases. In germline, CDR1 is SGHTS, CDR2 YDEGEE. The CDR3 sequence is 15 residues long. In DNA, the CDR3 is TGTGCCAGCAGCTTGTACGGGGGGAGAGAAGAGACCCAGTACTTT. This encodes CASSLYGGREETQYF. The full variable domain, with the rest looked up from reference TRBV5-8 and TRBJ2-5, is EAGVTQSPTHLIKTRGQQATLRCSPISGHTSVYWYQQALGLGLQFLLWYDEGEERNRGNFPPRFSGRQFPNYSSELNVNALELEDSALYLCASSLYGGREETQYFGPGTRLLVL.

The rearrangement links TRBV5-1 to TRBJ2-7; D is undetermined. There are 13 residues in the CDR3. Germline values: CDR1 SGHRS, CDR2 YFSETQ. Trimming took 5 bases from V and 7 from J, leaving 16 bases between them. In nucleotides, the CDR3 is TGCGCCAGCAGGCCCACAGAGTACAATGAGCAGTACTTC. It codes for CASRPTEYNEQYF.

In its sample, this clonotype was seen a few times. The V and J genes are TRBV4-3 and TRBJ2-3; possibly TRBD1 for D (5 bases). Germline CDR1 reads LGHNA; CDR2 reads YSLEER. CDR3 length: 14 amino acids. The ends were cut back, 4 bases at V and 6 bases at J, with 14 bases in the middle. CDR3: CASSPQEISDTQYF. The CDR3 region has the DNA TGCGCCAGCAGCCCACAGGAGATATCGGATACGCAGTATTTT.

This chain uses TRBV5-1 with TRBJ2-3, with D perhaps assigned TRBD1 or TRBD2 (6 bases each). This CDR3 contains 15 residues. The ends were cut back, 4 bases at V and 0 bases at J, with 12 bases in the middle. Germline CDR1 and CDR2: SGHRS and YFSETQ. CDR3 loop: CASSRGTLSTDTQYF. The CDR3 DNA is TGCGCCAGCAGCCGCGGGACACTAAGCACAGATACGCAGTATTTT.

Ten or more counts support this clonotype. The gene calls are TRBV10-3 and TRBJ2-1, with TRBD2 identical over 7 bases. In germline, CDR1 is ENHRY, CDR2 SYGVKD. The CDR3 runs 14 residues. Losses at the gene ends were 8 bases for V and 8 bases for J; bases not matched to a gene: 12. The DNA of the CDR3 is TGTGCCATCCTTGGACGACTAGCATACGATGAGCAGTTCTTC. It encodes CAILGRLAYDEQFF.

This clonotype has only a few counts. This chain uses TRBV4-3 with TRBJ1-6, with TRBD1 identical over 7 bases. The CDR3 contains 15 residues. The V gene's germline CDR1 is LGHNA and CDR2 YSLEER. J gave up 9 bases and V 3 bases, and 8 bases lay outside the gene matches. In nucleotides, the CDR3 is TGCGCCAGCAGCCAGTTACAGGGGAACCTTTCACCCCTCCACTTT. Translating it yields CASSQLQGNLSPLHF.

The sample holds many counts of this clonotype. V gene TRBV4-3 combines with J gene TRBJ1-5; D is unclear. The CDR3 runs 13 residues. V gave up 1 base and J gave up 9 bases, with 10 bases separating them. Looked up from germline, CDR1 is LGHNA and CDR2 is YSLEER. CDR3 bases: TGCGCCAGCAGCCAAGGGCAGGACCGGCCCCAGCATTTT. Its translation is CASSQGQDRPQHF.

The chain employs TRBV29-1 and TRBJ1-4; 7 bases fit TRBD1. V was pared by 1 base and J by 0 bases, with 5 bases of the junction left unmatched. This CDR3 comprises 16 residues. Per germline, CDR1 SQVTM and CDR2 ANQGSEA. CDR3 bases: TGCAGCGTTGAAGTCCAGGGGGACGCAACTAATGAAAAACTGTTTTTT. Protein: CSVEVQGDATNEKLFF.

Only a few counts were recorded for this clonotype. The chain carries TRBV11-2 and TRBJ2-1; D ambiguous. This CDR3 is 13 amino acids long. Trimming removed 3 bases at V and 5 bases at J, with 8 bases between. The germline CDR1 and CDR2 sequences are SGHAT and FQNNGV. CDR3 sequence reads: CASSFLGNNEQFF. The CDR3 DNA is TGTGCCAGCAGCTTCCTAGGTAACAATGAGCAGTTCTTC. Drawing the rest from reference TRBV11-2 and TRBJ2-1, the complete variable domain is EAGVAQSPRYKIIEKRQSVAFWCNPISGHATLYWYQQILGQGPKLLIQFQNNGVVDDSQLPKDRFSAERLKGVDSTLKIQPAKLEDSAVYLCASSFLGNNEQFFGPGTRLTVL.

This clonotype was seen ten or more times. J is TRBJ2-5 and V is TRBV12-3 or TRBV12-4; 7 nucleotides match TRBD1. Germline trimming cut 5 bases from V and 2 bases from J; bases unmatched to any gene: 2. This CDR3 spans 13 amino acids. CDR3 in DNA: TGTGCCAGCAGTATGGGACAGCAAGAGACCCAGTACTTC. This gives the protein CASSMGQQETQYF.

This clonotype was found many times. This chain joins TRBV12-3 or TRBV12-4 and TRBJ1-4; D gene ambiguous. V shed 7 bases and J shed 5 bases, with 17 bases lying between them. This CDR3 is 15 amino acids long. The CDR3: CASTTTTGENEKLFF. CDR3 coding DNA: TGTGCCAGCACCACAACGACCGGAGAAAATGAAAAACTGTTTTTT.

Of note for this clonotype: Possible read error: a much larger clone is one base away. The genes are TRBV12-3 or TRBV12-4 and TRBJ2-7, with TRBD2 as a possible D gene (6 bases). V was shortened by 7 bases and J by 12 bases, with 16 bases between the two germline ends. The CDR3 has 11 residues. CDR3 region: CASKVRETPYF. The CDR3 DNA is TGTGCCAGCAAGGTCCGGGAGACCCCGTACTTC.

This clonotype was seen more than once but under ten times. The chain has TRBV6-5 and TRBJ1-2; D uncertain. Trimming cost V 8 bases and J 4 bases, with 8 bases left between them. CDR3 size: 11 residues. Germline V gene data show CDR1 as MNHEY and CDR2 as SVGAGI. The DNA for the CDR3 is TGTGCCAGCGCGGGATCCTATGGCTACACCTTC. Its protein product is CASAGSYGYTF.

As for this clonotype: One end of the junction varies from germline; a read error may be responsible. The rearrangement links TRBV4-1 to TRBJ2-1; tentative D call: TRBD2 (6 bases). The CDR3 totals 16 residues. The germline gives CDR1 MGHRA, CDR2 YSYEKL. The chain's CDR3 is CASSQEEGPIYDEQFF. The CDR3 coding sequence is TGCGCCAGCAGCCAAGAGGAGGGGCCAATCTACGATGAGCAGTTCTTC.

This clonotype has just a few counts. V usage is TRBV6-6 and J usage is TRBJ1-2; 8 bases align to TRBD1. The CDR3 runs to 16 residues. Germline CDR1 and CDR2: MNHNY and SVGAGI (reference sequence). The ends lost 7 bases at V and 7 bases at J; junction bases unmatched: 17. The CDR3 loop reads CASTHGQGIEVGGYTF. DNA of the CDR3: TGTGCCAGCACCCACGGACAGGGTATAGAGGTCGGTGGCTACACCTTC.

The chain joins TRBV4-3 to TRBJ2-3; TRBD1 matches at 7 bases. CDR1 LGHNA and CDR2 YSLEER come from the germline V gene. This CDR3 has 15 amino acids. The junction had 6 bases not matched to a gene; V was cut back by 5 bases and J by 1 base. The CDR3 DNA is TGCGCCAGCAGCGGACAGGCCAAGGGCACAGATACGCAGTATTTT. This translates into CASSGQAKGTDTQYF.

Comments on this clonotype: Its ends do not fully match the called genes, so a read error is possible. The V call is TRBV12-3 or TRBV12-4, the J call TRBJ2-1; D not certain. The CDR3 runs to 12 residues. CDR3 bases: TGTTCCAGCACCACTCGGGTTGGGAATGAGTTCTTC. As protein: CSSTTRVGNEFF.